Below, 25 T cell receptor beta chains from the same sample are listed, as sequenced in a study of blood T cell repertoires in COVID-19 (dated by TCRdb to 2020 to 2021). Libraries came from the immunoSEQ multiplex PCR assay. TCRdb mirrors the immuneACCESS table, restricted to in-frame sequences. Some clones are absent from its copies; in checked studies, under half trace to an unresolved V gene, and the reason for the others is unknown. The sample table holds around 330,000 clones, of which around 91% were seen once. The top ten hold around a tenth of the sample. Material: PBMCs or T cells enriched from blood (not recorded which). These TCRs come from a woman in her thirties or forties who had recovered from COVID-19.

The chain couples TRBV19 to TRBJ1-5; unclear D gene. From germline, CDR1 is LNHDA and CDR2 SQIVND (reference sequence). This CDR3 region has 14 residues. Here the CDR3 reads CAGGWSGFDQPQHF. Here the CDR3 DNA reads TGTGCAGGAGGGTGGTCCGGATTCGATCAGCCCCAGCATTTT. Variable domain in full (rest from reference TRBV19 and TRBJ1-5): DGGITQSPKYLFRKEGQNVTLSCEQNLNHDAMYWYRQDPGQGLRLIYYSQIVNDFQKGDIAEGYSVSREKKESFPLTVTSAQKNPTAFYLCAGGWSGFDQPQHFGDGTRLSIL.

This clone was seen once. The chain combines TRBV28 with TRBJ1-2; D may be TRBD1 (5 bases). The V and J ends lost 3 bases and 0 bases respectively, with 11 bases between them. CDR3 length: 15 amino acids. The germline CDR1 and CDR2 sequences are MDHEN and SYDVKM. This CDR3 reads CASSLVAGPNYGYTF. The CDR3 bases are TGTGCCAGCAGTTTGGTGGCGGGGCCTAACTATGGCTACACCTTC.

The gene calls are TRBV10-2 and TRBJ1-5; no firm D call. This CDR3 contains 14 residues. V was pared by 6 bases and J by 5 bases, with 14 bases between. Germline V gene data show CDR1 as WSHSY and CDR2 as SAAADI. The DNA of the CDR3 is TGCGCCAGCAGCCAGGCGAACAGTCATCAGCCCCAGCATTTT. The encoded protein is CASSQANSHQPQHF.

The chain employs TRBV5-4 and TRBJ2-7, with TRBD2 identical over 9 bases. This CDR3 is built from 15 residues. Losses at the gene ends were 0 bases for V and 4 bases for J; bases not matched to a gene: 5. The germline gives CDR1 SGHNT, CDR2 YYREEE (reference sequence). The CDR3 is CASSLGSSGVYEQYF. The CDR3 bases are TGTGCCAGCAGCTTGGGGTCTAGCGGGGTGTACGAGCAGTACTTC.

This chain uses TRBV6-2 or TRBV6-3 with TRBJ2-2, with 13 bases aligning to TRBD2. Germline lookup yields CDR1 MNHEY and CDR2 SVGEGT. The CDR3 runs 15 residues. V trimming: 6 bases; J trimming: 9 bases; junction bases outside the gene matches: 7. The CDR3, as DNA: TGTGCCAGCAGCCCCGGACTAGCGGGAGCCAGGGAGCTGTTTTTT. Its protein is CASSPGLAGARELFF.

J is TRBJ2-5 and V is TRBV2; TRBD1 matches at 10 bases. Germline CDR1 is SNHLY and CDR2 is FYNNEI. This CDR3 has 17 residues. V dropped 1 base and J dropped 5; count of bases not matched to a gene: 10. CDR3 nucleotide sequence: TGTGCCAGCAGTGAAGGGGGACAGGGGCTTAGCGGGGAGACCCAGTACTTC. Amino acids: CASSEGGQGLSGETQYF.

In its sample, this clone was seen a few times. The V gene is TRBV19, the J gene TRBJ2-5; D not certain. The germline V gene has CDR1 LNHDA and CDR2 SQIVND (reference sequence). The CDR3 covers 13 residues. V was cut by 10 bases and J by 5 bases, with 17 bases left in between. CDR3 bases: TGTGCCACCAAGAGGTGCTTGAGTGAGACCCAGTACTTC. This codes for CATKRCLSETQYF.

J is TRBJ2-1 and V is TRBV7-8, with D possibly being TRBD1 (5 bases). Per the germline V gene, CDR1 is SGHVS and CDR2 is FQNEAQ. The V gene lost 3 bases and the J gene lost 0 bases, with 15 bases spanning the gap. The CDR3 sequence is 17 residues long. This CDR3 is CASSFKSGLSSYNEQFF. The CDR3 coding sequence is TGTGCCAGCAGCTTCAAATCAGGGCTGAGCTCCTACAATGAGCAGTTCTTC.

The chain joins TRBV29-1 to TRBJ2-2, with a possible D match to TRBD2 (7 bases). The length of the CDR3 is 15 residues. CDR1 is SQVTM and CDR2 is ANQGSEA in the germline V gene. Trimming removed 2 bases at V and 2 bases at J, with 12 bases between. The CDR3 nucleotides are TGCAGCGTTGAAAGAGGGGGGGTTAACACCGGGGAGCTGTTTTTT. It encodes CSVERGGVNTGELFF.

The rearrangement uses TRBV27 and TRBJ2-7; the match to TRBD1 covers 8 bases. Germline CDR1 and CDR2: MNHEY and SMNVEV (reference sequence). The V gene end was trimmed by 8 bases and the J gene end by 3 bases; junction bases not matched to a gene: 6. CDR3 length: 13 amino acids. This CDR3 is CASRRGHNYEQYF. In DNA, the CDR3 is TGTGCCAGCCGCAGGGGGCATAACTACGAGCAGTACTTC.

The rearrangement links TRBV30 to TRBJ2-4, with 7 bases lining up with TRBD2. CDR1 and CDR2 from the germline V gene are GTSNPN and SVGIG (reference sequence). After removal of 1 base from V and 8 bases from J, the junction contained 2 bases not matched to a gene. The CDR3 consists of 12 residues. CDR3 loop: CAWSGGGDIQYF. In DNA form, the CDR3 reads TGTGCCTGGAGTGGGGGAGGGGACATTCAGTACTTC.

The V call is TRBV19, the J call TRBJ1-2; maybe TRBD1 (6 bases). Germline CDR1 LNHDA, CDR2 SQIVND (reference sequence). The V end was cut by 1 base, the J end by 7 bases, with 10 bases between. The CDR3 covers 13 residues. For the CDR3, the DNA is TGTGCCAGTAGTATAGCAGGGGTCGGTGGCTACACCTTC. Protein: CASSIAGVGGYTF. The full variable domain, in which reference TRBV19 and TRBJ1-2 provide the parts outside the CDR3, is DGGITQSPKYLFRKEGQNVTLSCEQNLNHDAMYWYRQDPGQGLRLIYYSQIVNDFQKGDIAEGYSVSREKKESFPLTVTSAQKNPTAFYLCASSIAGVGGYTFGSGTRLTVV.

This clone appeared a single time. The CDR3: CATTPGGTNQPQHF. CDR3 nucleotide sequence: TGTGCCACCACCCCGGGGGGGACCAATCAGCCCCAGCATTTT. This chain links TRBV15 with TRBJ1-5; D may be TRBD1 (5 bases). Per germline, CDR1 LNHNV and CDR2 YYDKDF (reference sequence). V lost 7 bases and J 3 bases, leaving 13 bases between the germline ends. This CDR3 contains 14 residues. The whole variable domain, filled in from reference TRBV15 and TRBJ1-5, reads DAMVIQNPRYQVTQFGKPVTLSCSQTLNHNVMYWYQQKSSQAPKLLFHYYDKDFNNEADTPDNFQSRRPNTSFCFLDIRSPGLGDTAMYLCATTPGGTNQPQHFGDGTRLSIL.

This chain connects TRBV21-1 to TRBJ2-3; the D segment call TRBD2 is taken from the table without a DNA check. TRBV21-1 is termed a pseudogene. The CDR3 is 15 amino acids. In DNA form, the CDR3 reads TGTGCCAGCAGCTTATCGGCTAGTTTGTCAGATACGCAGTATTTT. Protein sequence: CASSLSASLSDTQYF.

This rearrangement joins TRBV28 to TRBJ1-5, with TRBD1 matching over 7 bases. V lost 5 bases, J lost 3 bases, and 7 bases stayed unmatched. Germline V CDR1 and CDR2: MDHEN, SYDVKM. The CDR3 contains 15 residues. DNA for the CDR3: TGTGCCAGCAGTGGAACGACAGGGACCAATCAGCCCCAGCATTTT. As protein: CASSGTTGTNQPQHF.

The chain has TRBV4-3 and TRBJ1-1; D gene ambiguous. CDR3 length equals 15 residues. The V gene lost 0 bases and the J gene lost 6 bases, with 14 bases spanning the gap. CDR1 is LGHNA and CDR2 is YSLEER in the germline V gene. In DNA form, the CDR3 reads TGCGCCAGCAGCCAAGATCCAGAAAAAGATTCTGAAGCTTTCTTT. It yields the protein CASSQDPEKDSEAFF.

The V and J genes are TRBV28 and TRBJ1-4; TRBD1 is a possible D gene (6 bases). This CDR3 region has 13 residues. Germline CDR1 reads MDHEN; CDR2 reads SYDVKM. The germline V and J ends were trimmed by 1 base and 8 bases, with 8 bases remaining between them. CDR3 region: CASSLLGAEKLFF. As DNA, the CDR3 is TGTGCCAGCAGTTTATTGGGGGCGGAAAAACTGTTTTTT.

The rearrangement uses TRBV6-1 and TRBJ2-2; D is ambiguous. Germline assignment: CDR1 MNHNS and CDR2 SASEGT. Trimming left V 3 bases short and J 3 bases short, with 20 bases between. The CDR3 runs 18 residues. CDR3 protein: CASSEKDTAPRDTGELFF. Written as DNA, the CDR3 is TGTGCCAGCAGTGAGAAAGATACCGCGCCGCGAGACACCGGGGAGCTGTTTTTT.

The J gene is TRBJ2-3, the V gene TRBV5-1, with 10 bases matching TRBD2. The CDR3 extends over 16 amino acids. The junction had 10 bases not matched to a gene; V was cut back by 4 bases and J by 5 bases. Germline CDR1 is SGHRS and CDR2 is YFSETQ. The CDR3 bases are TGCGCCAGCAGCCCTTCTAGCGGGAGCGGGGTAGATACGCAGTATTTT. Translated, it gives CASSPSSGSGVDTQYF.

The CDR3 here is CASSLYGTPGEYEQYF. CDR3 bases: TGTGCCAGCAGTTTATACGGGACCCCAGGGGAGTACGAGCAGTACTTC. The chain uses TRBV28 and TRBJ2-7, with TRBD1 as a possible D gene (6 bases). The CDR3 sequence is 16 residues long. Germline-derived CDR1 and CDR2 are MDHEN and SYDVKM. The germline V and J ends were trimmed by 1 base and 4 bases, with 17 bases remaining between them.

This clone was detected a few times. The chain recombines TRBV4-3 with TRBJ2-1, with 8 positions matching TRBD2. V lost 0 bases to trimming and J lost 0 bases; unmatched junction nucleotides: 13. The CDR3 runs to 20 residues. Germline CDR1 is LGHNA and CDR2 is YSLEER. The chain's CDR3 is CASSQDIASGWKSSYNEQFF. DNA for the CDR3: TGCGCCAGCAGCCAAGATATCGCTAGCGGGTGGAAGAGCTCCTACAATGAGCAGTTCTTC.

The chain has TRBV19 and TRBJ2-1, with D possibly TRBD2 on 5 matching bases. The CDR3 is 15 amino acids. V lost 3 bases, J lost 8 bases, and 17 bases lay in between. The germline CDR1 and CDR2 sequences are LNHDA and SQIVND (reference sequence). The CDR3 nucleotides read TGTGCCAGTAGTATTATGGCTAGCCGGGAAGATGAGCAGTTCTTC. Translation gives CASSIMASREDEQFF.

The chain uses TRBV15 and TRBJ2-3; 7 nucleotides agree with TRBD2. Germline V gives CDR1 LNHNV, CDR2 YYDKDF (reference sequence). Losses at the gene ends were 0 bases for V and 0 bases for J; bases not matched to a gene: 6. The CDR3 sequence is 17 residues long. This CDR3 reads CATSREGTTRSTDTQYF. In DNA, the CDR3 is TGTGCCACCAGCAGAGAGGGGACTACCCGGAGCACAGATACGCAGTATTTT.

This clone was picked up a small number of times. At the DNA level, this CDR3 is encoded by other sequences in the same sample as well. This chain connects TRBV9 to TRBJ2-2; D is unclear. Germline V CDR1 and CDR2: SGDLS, YYNGEE. The CDR3 runs 16 residues. V dropped 0 bases and J dropped 0 bases, with 9 bases sitting between them. CDR3 nucleotides: TGTGCCAGCAGCGTAGGTAGCAGCCCGAACACCGGGGAGCTGTTTTTT. Protein: CASSVGSSPNTGELFF.

This chain connects TRBV7-8 to TRBJ2-1; the match to TRBD1 covers 9 bases. CDR3 length: 14 residues. The junction had 6 bases not matched to a gene; V was cut back by 7 bases and J by 5 bases. Germline CDR1 and CDR2: SGHVS and FQNEAQ. The CDR3 protein is CASTLGQGDNEQFF. In nucleotides, the CDR3 is TGTGCCAGCACCCTGGGACAGGGCGACAATGAGCAGTTCTTC.